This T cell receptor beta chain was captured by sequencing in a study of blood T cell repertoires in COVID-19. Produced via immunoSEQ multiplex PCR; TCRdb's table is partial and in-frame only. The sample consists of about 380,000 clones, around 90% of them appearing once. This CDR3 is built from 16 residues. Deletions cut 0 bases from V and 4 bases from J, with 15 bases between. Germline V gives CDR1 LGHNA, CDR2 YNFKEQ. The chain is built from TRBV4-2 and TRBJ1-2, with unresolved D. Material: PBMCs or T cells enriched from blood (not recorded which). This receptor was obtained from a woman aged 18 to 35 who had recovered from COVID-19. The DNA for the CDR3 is TGTGCCAGCAGCCAAGAAGACCTGGGCCCTCTCTATGGCTACACCTTC. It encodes CASSQEDLGPLYGYTF.